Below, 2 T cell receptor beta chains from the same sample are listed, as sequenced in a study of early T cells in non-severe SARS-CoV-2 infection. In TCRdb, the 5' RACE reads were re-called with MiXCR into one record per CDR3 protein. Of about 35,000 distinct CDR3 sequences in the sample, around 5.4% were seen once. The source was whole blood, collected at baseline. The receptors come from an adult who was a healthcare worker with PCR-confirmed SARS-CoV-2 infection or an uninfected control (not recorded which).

The chain's CDR3 is CAISEFPPSGGSSMQFF. In DNA form, the CDR3 reads TGTGCCATCAGTGAGTTCCCCCCAAGCGGGGGCTCGAGCATGCAGTTCTTC. V gene TRBV10-3 combines with J gene TRBJ2-1; 8 nucleotides line up with TRBD2. Unmatched junction bases numbered 17, after V lost 1 base and J lost 12 bases. This CDR3 is built from 17 residues. Looked up from germline, CDR1 is ENHRY and CDR2 is SYGVKD.

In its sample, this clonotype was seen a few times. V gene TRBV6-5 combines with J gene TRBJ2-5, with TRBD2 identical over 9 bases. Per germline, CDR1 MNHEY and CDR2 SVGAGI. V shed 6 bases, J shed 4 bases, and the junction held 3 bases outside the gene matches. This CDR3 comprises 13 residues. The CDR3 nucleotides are TGTGCCAGCAGCTCAGCGGGAGGAGAGACCCAGTACTTC. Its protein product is CASSSAGGETQYF.